This T cell receptor (beta chain) is drawn from a study of OX40 agonist ivuxolimab in advanced cancers. The length of the CDR3 is 17 residues. Germline-derived CDR1 and CDR2 are KGHSH and LQKENI. The trim removed 5 bases at V and 8 bases at J, leaving 15 bases unmatched. This table comes from immunoSEQ multiplex PCR, and its TCRdb copy is limited to in-frame clones, with some not included. The table records approximately 35,000 clones, 74% of them present only once. A remark on this clone: As yet, its antigen is unknown.

Overall study results and limits: Blood T cells, both CD4+ and CD8+, expanded clonally by week 6 at 0.1 to 3.0 mg/kg.

Material: CD4+ or CD8+ T cells sorted from blood, obtained in a trial of the OX40 agonist ivuxolimab. The TCR comes from an adult with an advanced solid tumor such as melanoma, head and neck, liver or kidney cancer. The chain joins TRBV18 to TRBJ1-4; 9 positions match TRBD1. CDR3 loop: CASSSGTGLGGGEKLFF. The CDR3 coding sequence is TGTGCCAGCTCATCCGGGACAGGGTTAGGAGGAGGCGAAAAACTGTTTTTT.